This entry features one T cell receptor (beta chain) sequence. Its antigen specificity is not known. No base qualities exist here, and no much larger clone lies one base off it. Using the deep immunoSEQ assay, multiplex PCR amplified TCR CDR3 regions from genomic DNA. For each cell subset, the extracted genomic DNA was distributed evenly across all wells of several immunoSEQ 96-well plates, and each plate served as one replicate. For sorted subsets, about 200 ng genomic DNA, equal to 30,000 or so T cell genomes, was loaded into each replicate PCR. Purified libraries were quantified with a Qubit 3.0 fluorometer, sized on a Bioanalyzer 2100, and re-quantified with the KAPA Library Quantification kit. Every immunoSEQ 96-well plate was sequenced on a separate single-read 150-cycle Illumina NextSeq 550 flow cell. In the paper's pipeline: Because the immunoSEQ output held only junctional sequences and lacked quality scores, the filtering could not match the filtering applied to full-length reads. Sequences were annotated with PyIR, a Python wrapper for IgBLAST v1.9, using IMGT germline references to assign V/J genes and CDR3. Reads with weak V/J assignments (E-value above 1e-6), missing CDR3, stop codons, out-of-frame junctions, or ambiguous translated residues were removed. V3J clonotypes were defined by identical inferred V gene, J gene, and CDR3 amino acid sequence. Percentage overlap between repertoires was calculated by dividing the number of shared unique clonotypes by the size of the smaller repertoire. RTK rarefaction, the Chao1 estimator, and Recon v2.1 estimates of unobserved clonotypes were used to assess repertoire richness. Generation probabilities for all TCRbeta clonotypes obtained by the gDNA method from a handful of donors were computed using OLGA. TCRdb re-hosts the immuneACCESS table, in-frame sequences only. Its copies lack some clones; in the studies checked, an unresolved V gene accounts for under half of them, and the cause for the rest is not known. The V and J calls and clone size were taken over from that table, and D and trimming were inferred from the DNA. This sample comprises 800,000 to 950,000 clones, 90% to 97% of them detected only once. The top ten constitute over 0.2% of the sample.

The data were obtained in a study of shared clonotypes between healthy human individuals (dated by TCRdb to the early 2020s). General notes on the study: A few men and two women, aged 18 to 49 years, made up the cohort. Per donor, three plates each were used for CD4 naive and CD4 memory, two for CD8 naive, and one for CD8 memory. To estimate repertoire size and how much clonotypes are shared between individuals, the study performed deep sequencing of blood TCR repertoires from 4 to 6 healthy adults. To increase sequencing depth and limit assay-specific biases, different laboratories used diverse techniques to prepare libraries and sequence TCR repertoires. Each donor's leukapheresis produced roughly between roughly 0.85 and 9.5 billion PBMCs.

Broad study findings and their caveats: Naive subsets generally had larger estimated clonotype richness than memory subsets did. Sampling was restricted to blood, and TCR repertoires in tissues likely differ from the TCR repertoires found in blood. Rarefaction of sorted-subset datasets indicated incomplete sequencing despite the large sequencing depth. The small number of donors limited the genetic and exposure-history diversity represented. About 5% of naive CD4, roughly 3.5% of naive CD8, about 2.1% of memory CD4, and more than 0.35% of memory CD8 clonotypes were shared across a few donors. Based on pairwise subsampling, the degree of clonotype sharing among donors was expected to be affected by sequencing depth. Clonotypes shared by all four sorted-subset donors showed higher generation probabilities than non-shared clonotypes.

For the CD8 naive samples, CD45RO-negative cells were positively selected for CCR7, yielding a CD45RA+CCR7+ population from which TemRA cells were excluded. Healthy HIV-negative adults with no recently reported acute infections or vaccinations were included as donors. Every donor was a Caucasian adult living in Nashville, Tennessee, USA. Blood was obtained by leukapheresis, after which PBMCs were separated by Ficoll-Histopaque density gradient centrifugation and cryopreserved in liquid nitrogen vapor phase. Analytical flow cytometry was used to check the purity and quantity of every magnetically sorted T cell population. Genomic DNA was isolated from every sorted fraction and measured by UV absorbance on a Nanodrop 2000c. Sequenced sample: naive CD8+ T cells sorted from blood. The sample's cell subset or site label is to be understood as: CD45RA+CCR7+. This TCR derives from a man aged 25 to 40 in good health.

The DNA sequence is as follows: TGCGCCAGCAGCCAAAAAGTACACCGGGACTATCTTTCCGGTACGCAGTATTTT. This codes for CASSQKVHRDYLSGTQYF. The rearranged segments are TRBV4-3 and TRBJ2-3; TRBD2 matches 7 bases in the middle. V trim: 2 bases; J trim: 8 bases; unmatched bases: 19. CDR1 and CDR2 are drawn from the germline V gene: LGHNA, YSLEER. From the cysteine up to the phenylalanine, the CDR3 has a length of 18 residues. The retained sequence is limited to the CDR3, 54 bases, with the frame set at the first base.